This note documents a single T cell receptor beta chain sequence. This record comes from a study of blood T cells in healthy people across ages. After removal of 1 base from V and 6 bases from J, the junction contained 4 bases not matched to a gene. The CDR3 length is 15 residues. Combining a sample-barcoded 5' primer with a J-beta primer mix, a second PCR ran for roughly 7 to 12 cycles. Every sample gave at least 3 million paired-end reads containing CDR3. TCRdb recomputed calls from the 5' RACE reads with MiXCR, one row per CDR3 protein. This table holds 750,000 or so distinct CDR3 sequences, approximately 25% found once. This same sample was also taken into another study, of T cells of mothers and their children.

This clonotype was sampled from a boy between 10 and 17 years old in good health. Sample: blood. The chain recombines TRBV12-3 or TRBV12-4 with TRBJ2-2; 8 bases are shared with TRBD2. The CDR3 region is CASSLDGRAPGELFF. In DNA form, the CDR3 reads TGTGCCAGCAGTTTAGACGGGAGGGCCCCCGGGGAGCTGTTTTTT.